One and the same sample provided the 6 T cell receptor beta chains below, sequenced in a study of blood T cell repertoires in COVID-19. Here immunoSEQ multiplex PCR was the method, and the copy in TCRdb shows in-frame clones only, minus some. The sample holds about 410,000 clones; roughly 89% are singletons and the top ten take roughly 1.4%. The sequenced sample consisted of peripheral blood. The source is a woman between 25 and 40 years old with active or convalescent COVID-19.

The chain has TRBV6-6 and TRBJ1-2; possibly TRBD1 for D (5 bases). The germline V gene encodes CDR1 MNHNY and CDR2 SVGAGI (reference sequence). Trimming took 4 bases from V and 4 from J, leaving 10 bases between them. The CDR3 is 13 residues long. This CDR3 reads CASSSTDSYGYTF. DNA of the CDR3: TGTGCCAGCAGTTCCACTGACAGCTATGGCTACACCTTC.

The J gene is TRBJ1-1, the V gene TRBV19; D is uncertain. Germline V CDR1 and CDR2: LNHDA, SQIVND (reference sequence). The V and J ends lost 7 bases and 4 bases respectively, with 19 bases between them. The length of the CDR3 is 15 residues. The chain's CDR3 is CASKIYAGEGTEAFF. The CDR3 nucleotides are TGTGCCAGTAAGATCTATGCCGGGGAGGGCACTGAAGCTTTCTTT.

V gene TRBV3-1 (or the pseudogene TRBV3-2) combines with J gene TRBJ2-5; tentatively, D is TRBD2 (5 bases). The CDR3 has 12 residues. Germline V CDR1 and CDR2: LGHDT, YNNKEL (reference sequence). V was shortened by 1 base and J by 10 bases, with 10 bases between the two germline ends. As DNA, the CDR3 is TGTGCCAGCAGCCAAGCTAGAGGGAACCAGTACTTC. Translated, it gives CASSQARGNQYF.

The chain links TRBV27 to TRBJ1-1; tentatively, D is TRBD1 (6 bases). The CDR3 is made up of 15 amino acids. Trimming took 6 bases from V and 0 from J, leaving 14 bases between them. The germline V gene encodes CDR1 MNHEY and CDR2 SMNVEV (reference sequence). The chain's CDR3 is CASRPLEGVNTEAFF. For the CDR3, the DNA is TGTGCCAGCAGGCCCTTAGAGGGGGTGAACACTGAAGCTTTCTTT.

This clone appeared once. The rearrangement links TRBV5-1 to TRBJ2-1; D may be TRBD1 (6 bases). Germline V CDR1 and CDR2: SGHRS, YFSETQ. There are 14 residues in the CDR3. V lost 7 bases to trimming and J lost 4 bases, with 15 bases between them. CDR3 in DNA: TGCGCCAGCGGGCTCCGGACAGAATACAATGAGCAGTTCTTC. Its protein is CASGLRTEYNEQFF.

The chain uses TRBV27 and TRBJ2-2, with 8 positions matching TRBD2. This CDR3 spans 17 amino acids. CDR1 and CDR2 (germline): MNHEY, SMNVEV (reference sequence). V shed 7 bases and J 0 bases; nucleotides not matched to a gene: 10. The CDR3 nucleotides are TGTGCCAGCACCCACAACGGGGGGGCCCCGAACACCGGGGAGCTGTTTTTT. It specifies CASTHNGGAPNTGELFF.